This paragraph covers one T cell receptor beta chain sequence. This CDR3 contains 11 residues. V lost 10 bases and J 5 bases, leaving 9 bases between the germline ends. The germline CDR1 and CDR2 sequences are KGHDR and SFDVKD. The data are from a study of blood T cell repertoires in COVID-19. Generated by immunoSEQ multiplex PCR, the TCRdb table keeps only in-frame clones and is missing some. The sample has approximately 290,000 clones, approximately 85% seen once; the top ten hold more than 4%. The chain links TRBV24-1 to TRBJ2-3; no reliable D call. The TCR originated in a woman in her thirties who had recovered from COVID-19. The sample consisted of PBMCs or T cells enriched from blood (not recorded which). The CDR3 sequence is CATSAIDTQYF. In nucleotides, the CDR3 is TGTGCCACGTCAGCGATAGATACGCAGTATTTT.